This T cell receptor (beta chain) was recovered during a study of blood T cell repertoires in COVID-19. As for the study in general: Sites in the United States, Italy and Spain provided acute and convalescent COVID-19 samples.

The protocol was immunoSEQ multiplex PCR, while the TCRdb copy is restricted to in-frame clones and leaves out a portion. The repertoire includes approximately 150,000 clones, approximately 90% of them detected once, and 2.5% to 3% sits in the top ten. This receptor was taken from a human donor with COVID-19, enrolled during active disease. The donor label of this sample is uncertain. The source material was peripheral blood.

CDR3 in amino acids: CASSLVWQGAPGYTF. The CDR3, as DNA: TGTGCCAGCAGCTTAGTATGGCAGGGGGCGCCTGGCTACACCTTC. V usage is TRBV11-3 and J usage is TRBJ1-2; 8 nucleotides line up with TRBD1. This CDR3 contains 15 residues. The junction had 8 bases not matched to a gene; V was cut back by 1 base and J by 7 bases. The germline V gene encodes CDR1 SGHNT and CDR2 YENEEA.